The clone carrying this T cell receptor beta chain was seen only a few times. Its specificity is not known. The data derive from a study of T-cell reconstitution after alpha-beta-depleted transplantation in children. Researchers prepared the TCRbeta library using unique molecular identifiers, the study reports. TCRdb re-derived calls from the PCR reads in MiXCR, one entry per CDR3 protein. The data show approximately 220,000 distinct CDR3 sequences, around a sixth seen once. The CDR3 covers 14 residues. The trim removed 3 bases at V and 7 bases at J, leaving 1 base unmatched. Per germline, CDR1 SGHRS and CDR2 YFSETQ. Notes on the study in general: Recipient T cells and thymic progenitors that survived were the source of the high TCRbeta diversity seen at day 60 in some patients. Approximately two months post-transplant, alpha-beta T cells reportedly originated from several hundred expanded graft clones. One year after transplant, T-cell counts and diversity came mostly from newly produced T cells.

The chain is built from TRBV5-1 and TRBJ2-1, with 13 bases that match TRBD2. The sequenced sample was PBMCs, mostly from graft donor cells, obtained 360 days after TCRalphabeta/CD19-depleted stem cell transplant. This TCR derives from a male patient between 2 and 10 years old who had a stem cell transplant for acute lymphoblastic leukemia, so the T cells may come from the graft donor. The CDR3 loop reads CASSWTSGGNEQFF. The CDR3 DNA sequence: TGCGCCAGCAGCTGGACTAGCGGGGGTAATGAGCAGTTCTTC.